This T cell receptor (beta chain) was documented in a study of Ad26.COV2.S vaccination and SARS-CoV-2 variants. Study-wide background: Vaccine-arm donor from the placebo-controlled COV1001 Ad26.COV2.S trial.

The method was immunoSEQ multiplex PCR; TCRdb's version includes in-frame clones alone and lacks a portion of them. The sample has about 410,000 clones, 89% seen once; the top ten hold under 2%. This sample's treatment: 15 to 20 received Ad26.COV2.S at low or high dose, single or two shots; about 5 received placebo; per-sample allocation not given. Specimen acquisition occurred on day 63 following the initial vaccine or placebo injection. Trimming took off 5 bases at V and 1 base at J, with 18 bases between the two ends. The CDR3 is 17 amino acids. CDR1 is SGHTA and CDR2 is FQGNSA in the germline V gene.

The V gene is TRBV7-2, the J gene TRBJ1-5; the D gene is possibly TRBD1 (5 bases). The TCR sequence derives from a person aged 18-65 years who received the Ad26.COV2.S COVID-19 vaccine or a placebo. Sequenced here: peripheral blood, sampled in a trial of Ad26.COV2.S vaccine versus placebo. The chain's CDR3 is CASSAIPFRDSNQPQHF. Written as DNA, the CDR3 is TGTGCCAGCAGCGCCATTCCGTTTCGGGACAGCAATCAGCCCCAGCATTTT.